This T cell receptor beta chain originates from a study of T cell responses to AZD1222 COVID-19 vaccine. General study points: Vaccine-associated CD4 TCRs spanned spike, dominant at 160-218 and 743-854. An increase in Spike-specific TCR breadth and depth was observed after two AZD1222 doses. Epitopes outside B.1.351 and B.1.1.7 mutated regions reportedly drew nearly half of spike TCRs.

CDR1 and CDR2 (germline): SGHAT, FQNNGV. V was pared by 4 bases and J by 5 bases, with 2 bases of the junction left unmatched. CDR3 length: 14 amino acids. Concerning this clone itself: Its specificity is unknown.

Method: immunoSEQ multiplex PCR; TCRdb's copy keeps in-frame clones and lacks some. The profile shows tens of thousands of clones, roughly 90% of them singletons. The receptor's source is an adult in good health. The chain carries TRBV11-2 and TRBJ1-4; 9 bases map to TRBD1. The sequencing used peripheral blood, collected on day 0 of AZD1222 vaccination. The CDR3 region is CASSSGTGNEKLFF. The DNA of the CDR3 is TGTGCCAGCAGCTCGGGGACAGGGAATGAAAAACTGTTTTTT.